The T cell receptor beta chain described here comes from a study of shared clonotypes between healthy human individuals. Overall study results and limits: Apart from blood, nothing was sampled; tissue repertoires likely differ. Memory subsets generally showed lower estimated richness than naive subsets.

The CDR3 has 14 residues. Trimming shortened V by 2 bases and J by 17 bases, and 21 bases separated the two germline ends. From germline, CDR1 is SGHAT and CDR2 FQNNGV. The input for sorted-subset replicate PCRs was about 200 ng DNA, 30,000 or so T cell genomes. Libraries were prepared by immunoSEQ multiplex PCR; TCRdb keeps only in-frame clonotypes and omits some of them. The sample holds more than 2 million clones, around 95% seen once. With respect to this clone: Its antigen remains unidentified.

The sequence derives from a man in his late teens or twenties in good health. The source material was naive CD4+ T cells sorted from blood. Subset denoted: CD45RA+ positively selected. The chain couples TRBV11-2 to TRBJ2-2; possibly TRBD2 for D (5 bases). CDR3 sequence reads: CASSLLADPGRRFF. The CDR3 nucleotides read TGTGCCAGCAGCTTATTGGCCGACCCGGGGAGAAGATTTTTT.